The present TCR beta chain was sequenced within a study of blood T cell repertoires in COVID-19. The overall study: There were acute and convalescent COVID-19 samples, and they came from the United States, Italy and Spain. PBMCs, B-cell-depleted T cells, or T cells provided the cDNA or gDNA that made up the material.

Methods used by the authors: Amplifying reference gene primers gave estimates of nucleated cell counts. Profiling relied on immunoSEQ multiplex PCR, and the TCRdb table lists in-frame clones only, not all of them. V, J and clone size are taken as reported in that table, and D and trimming were inferred from the DNA itself. The sample carries tens of thousands of clones, approximately 88% recorded once. V gave up 4 bases and J gave up 0 bases, with 7 bases separating them. Germline V gives CDR1 MDHEN, CDR2 SYDVKM. CDR3 size: 14 residues. The sequence came from a woman over 75 with acute or convalescent COVID-19. The rearrangement uses TRBV28 and TRBJ1-5; no clear D. What was sequenced was peripheral blood. The CDR3 sequence: CASSSGYSNQPQHF. For the CDR3, the DNA is TGTGCCAGCAGTTCGGGATATAGCAATCAGCCCCAGCATTTT.